This TCR beta chain was captured by sequencing in a study of blood T cells in healthy people across ages. Then a second PCR, running about 6 to 12 cycles, was carried out with a sample-barcoded 5' primer and a J-beta primer mix. A single record per CDR3 protein comes from TCRdb applying MiXCR to the 5' RACE reads. Here the sample spans about 940,000 distinct CDR3 sequences, 40% to 60% being singletons. The TCR was taken from a man aged 25-40 years in good health. The sequencing input was blood.

CDR3 DNA: TGTGCCAGTAGTATAAGCCTAGGGACTACGAAATCCATTCAGTACTTC. Translating gives CASSISLGTTKSIQYF. This rearrangement joins TRBV19 to TRBJ2-4; TRBD2 matches at 7 bases. Germline CDR1 LNHDA, CDR2 SQIVND (reference sequence). This CDR3 is built from 16 residues. The junction had 13 bases not matched to a gene; V was cut back by 2 bases and J by 9 bases.